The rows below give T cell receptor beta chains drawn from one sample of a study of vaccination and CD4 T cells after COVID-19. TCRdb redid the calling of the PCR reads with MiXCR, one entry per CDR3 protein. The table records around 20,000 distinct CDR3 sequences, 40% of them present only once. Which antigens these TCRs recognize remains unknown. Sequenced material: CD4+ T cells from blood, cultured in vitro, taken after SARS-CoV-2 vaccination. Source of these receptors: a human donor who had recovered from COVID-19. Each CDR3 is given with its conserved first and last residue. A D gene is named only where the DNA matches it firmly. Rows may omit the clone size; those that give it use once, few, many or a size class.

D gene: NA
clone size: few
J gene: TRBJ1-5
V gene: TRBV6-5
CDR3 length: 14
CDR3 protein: CASSWTDNNQPQHF
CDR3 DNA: TGTGCCAGCAGTTGGACAGATAACAATCAGCCCCAGCATTTT

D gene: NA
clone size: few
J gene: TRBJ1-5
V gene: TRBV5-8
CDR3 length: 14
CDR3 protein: CASSPEVGNQPQHF
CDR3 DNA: TGTGCCAGCAGCCCTGAGGTGGGCAATCAGCCCCAGCATTTT

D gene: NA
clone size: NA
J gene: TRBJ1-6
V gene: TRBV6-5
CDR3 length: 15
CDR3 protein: CASSYSPILNSPLHF
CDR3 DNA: TGTGCCAGCAGTTACTCGCCCATATTAAATTCACCCCTCCACTTT

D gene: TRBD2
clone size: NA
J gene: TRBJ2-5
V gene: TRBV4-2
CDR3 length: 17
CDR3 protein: CASSQGLRGVYQETQYF
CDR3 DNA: TGTGCCAGCAGCCAAGGGTTGCGGGGGGTTTACCAAGAGACCCAGTACTTC

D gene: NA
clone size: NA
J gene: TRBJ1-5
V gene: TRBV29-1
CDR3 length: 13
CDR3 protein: CSVEEAPRQPQHF
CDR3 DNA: TGCAGCGTTGAGGAGGCCCCCAGGCAGCCCCAGCATTTT

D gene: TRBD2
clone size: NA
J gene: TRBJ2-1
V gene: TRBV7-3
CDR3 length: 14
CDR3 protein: CASSPGLAGDEQFF
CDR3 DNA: TGTGCCAGCAGCCCGGGACTAGCGGGGGATGAGCAGTTCTTC

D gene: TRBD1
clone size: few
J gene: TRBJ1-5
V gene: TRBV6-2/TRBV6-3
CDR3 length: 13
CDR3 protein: CASSYSTQGAQHF
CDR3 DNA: TGTGCCAGCAGTTACTCGACTCAGGGGGCCCAGCATTTT

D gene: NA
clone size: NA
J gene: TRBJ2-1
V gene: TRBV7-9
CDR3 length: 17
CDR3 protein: CASSLRAGQSSYNEQFF
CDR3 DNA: TGTGCCAGCAGCTTACGAGCGGGACAGAGCTCCTACAATGAGCAGTTCTTC

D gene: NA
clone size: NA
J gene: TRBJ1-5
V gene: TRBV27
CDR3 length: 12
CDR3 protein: CASSLPNQPQHF
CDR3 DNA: TGTGCCAGCAGCCTTCCTAATCAGCCCCAGCATTTT

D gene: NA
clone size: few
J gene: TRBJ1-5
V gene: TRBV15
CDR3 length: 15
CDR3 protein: CATSRDGNSNQPQHF
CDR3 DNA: TGTGCCACCAGCAGAGACGGGAATAGCAATCAGCCCCAGCATTTT

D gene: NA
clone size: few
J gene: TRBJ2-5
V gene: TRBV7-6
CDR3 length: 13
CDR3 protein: CASSLGDMETQYF
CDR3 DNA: TGTGCCAGCAGCTTAGGGGATATGGAGACCCAGTACTTC

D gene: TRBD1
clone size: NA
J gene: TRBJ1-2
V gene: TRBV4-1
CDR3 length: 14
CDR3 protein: CASSQPGQKYGYTF
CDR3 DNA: TGCGCCAGCAGCCAGCCGGGACAGAAATATGGCTACACCTTC

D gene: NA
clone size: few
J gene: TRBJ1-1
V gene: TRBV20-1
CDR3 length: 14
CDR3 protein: CSARPRGFNTEAFF
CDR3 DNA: TGCAGTGCTAGGCCCCGCGGTTTCAACACTGAAGCTTTCTTT

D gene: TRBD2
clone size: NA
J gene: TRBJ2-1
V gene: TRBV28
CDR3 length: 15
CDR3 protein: CASSLIQGGYNEQFF
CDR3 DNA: TGTGCCAGCAGTTTAATTCAGGGAGGGTACAATGAGCAGTTCTTC

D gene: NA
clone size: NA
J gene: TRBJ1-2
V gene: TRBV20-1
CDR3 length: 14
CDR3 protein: CSASWDSPTYGYTF
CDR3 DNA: TGCAGTGCTAGCTGGGACTCCCCTACCTATGGCTACACCTTC

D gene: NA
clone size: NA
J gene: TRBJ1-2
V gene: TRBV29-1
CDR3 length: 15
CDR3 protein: CSVLPADQRRYGYTF
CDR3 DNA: TGCAGCGTTCTCCCGGCAGACCAGCGCCGGTATGGCTACACCTTC

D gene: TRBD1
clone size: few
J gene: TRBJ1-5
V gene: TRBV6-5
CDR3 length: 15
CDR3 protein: CASSYGTGGGQPQHF
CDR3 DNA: TGTGCCAGCAGTTACGGGACAGGTGGAGGTCAGCCCCAGCATTTT

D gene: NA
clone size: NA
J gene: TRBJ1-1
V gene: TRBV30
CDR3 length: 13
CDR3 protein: CAWYRRQNTEAFF
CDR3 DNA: TGTGCCTGGTATCGGCGGCAGAACACTGAAGCTTTCTTT

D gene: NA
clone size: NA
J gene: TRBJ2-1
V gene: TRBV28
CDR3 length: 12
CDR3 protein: CASSFPTSEQFF
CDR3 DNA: TGTGCCAGCAGTTTCCCCACGAGCGAGCAGTTCTTC

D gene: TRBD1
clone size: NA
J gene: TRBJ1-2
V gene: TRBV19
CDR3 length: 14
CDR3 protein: CASSIDRAAYGYTF
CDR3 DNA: TGTGCCAGTAGTATTGACAGGGCGGCCTATGGCTACACCTTC

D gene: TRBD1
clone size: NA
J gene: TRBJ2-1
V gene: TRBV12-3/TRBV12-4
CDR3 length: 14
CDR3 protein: CASSFQGGANEQFF
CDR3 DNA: TGTGCCAGCAGTTTTCAAGGGGGCGCGAATGAGCAGTTCTTC

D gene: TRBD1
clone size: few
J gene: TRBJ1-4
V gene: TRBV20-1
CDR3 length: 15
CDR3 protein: CSAGAGGRTNEKLFF
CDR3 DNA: TGCAGTGCTGGTGCAGGGGGCCGAACTAATGAAAAACTGTTTTTT

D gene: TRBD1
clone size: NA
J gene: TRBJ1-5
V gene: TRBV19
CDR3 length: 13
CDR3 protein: CASSGDRNQPQHF
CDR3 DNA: TGTGCCAGTAGCGGGGACAGGAATCAGCCCCAGCATTTT

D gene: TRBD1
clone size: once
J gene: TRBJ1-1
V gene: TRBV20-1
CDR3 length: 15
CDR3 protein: CSASPGGVVNTEAFF
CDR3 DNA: TGCAGTGCTAGCCCAGGGGGCGTAGTGAACACTGAAGCTTTCTTT

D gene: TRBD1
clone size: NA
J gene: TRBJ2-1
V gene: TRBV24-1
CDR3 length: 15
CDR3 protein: CATSDPRTGDNEQFF
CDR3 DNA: TGTGCCACCAGTGATCCGCGGACAGGGGACAATGAGCAGTTCTTC

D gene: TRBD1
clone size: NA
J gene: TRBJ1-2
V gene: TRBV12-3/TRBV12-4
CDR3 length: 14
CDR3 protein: CASSRGTGGYGYTF
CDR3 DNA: TGTGCCAGCAGCCGCGGGACAGGGGGCTATGGCTACACCTTC

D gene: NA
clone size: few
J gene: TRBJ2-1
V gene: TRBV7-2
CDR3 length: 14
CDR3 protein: CASTTGPDYNEQFF
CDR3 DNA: TGTGCCAGCACTACGGGGCCGGACTACAATGAGCAGTTCTTC

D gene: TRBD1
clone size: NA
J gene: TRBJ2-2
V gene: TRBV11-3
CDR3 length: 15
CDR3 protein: CASSLNRGQVGELFF
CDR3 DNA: TGTGCCAGCAGCTTAAACAGGGGGCAAGTCGGGGAGCTGTTTTTT

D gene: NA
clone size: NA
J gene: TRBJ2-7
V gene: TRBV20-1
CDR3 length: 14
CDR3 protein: CSARAERQKYEQYF
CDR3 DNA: TGCAGTGCTAGAGCGGAGAGACAGAAGTACGAGCAGTACTTC

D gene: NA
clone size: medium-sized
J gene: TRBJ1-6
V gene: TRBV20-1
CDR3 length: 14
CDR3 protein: CSARDRQENSPLHF
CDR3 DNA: TGCAGTGCTAGAGATCGTCAGGAAAATTCACCCCTCCACTTT

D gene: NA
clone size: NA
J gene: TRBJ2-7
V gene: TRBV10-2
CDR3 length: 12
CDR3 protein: CASSGRGYEQYF
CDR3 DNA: TGCGCCAGCAGTGGACGGGGCTACGAGCAGTACTTC

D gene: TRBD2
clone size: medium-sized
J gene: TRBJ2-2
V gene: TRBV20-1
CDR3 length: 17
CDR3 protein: CSASRTSGPLDTGELFF
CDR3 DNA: TGCAGTGCTAGTAGGACTAGCGGACCGTTGGACACCGGGGAGCTGTTTTTT

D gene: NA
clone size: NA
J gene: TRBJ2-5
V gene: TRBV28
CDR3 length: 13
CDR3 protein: CASSFGGGKTQYF
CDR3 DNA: TGTGCCAGCAGTTTCGGGGGTGGGAAGACCCAGTACTTC

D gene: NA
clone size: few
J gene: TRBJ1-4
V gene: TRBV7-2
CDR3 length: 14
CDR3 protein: CASSPTRSNEKLFF
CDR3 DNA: TGTGCCAGCAGCCCCACGCGGAGTAATGAAAAACTGTTTTTT

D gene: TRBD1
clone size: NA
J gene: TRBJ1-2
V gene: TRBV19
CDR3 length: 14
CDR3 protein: CASSISGTGSGYTF
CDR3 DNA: TGTGCCAGTAGTATATCTGGGACAGGGTCTGGCTACACCTTC

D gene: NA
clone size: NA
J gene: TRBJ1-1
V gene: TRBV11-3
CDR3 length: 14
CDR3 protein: CASSLGATESEAFF
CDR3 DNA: TGTGCCAGCAGCTTAGGTGCAACGGAGAGTGAAGCTTTCTTT

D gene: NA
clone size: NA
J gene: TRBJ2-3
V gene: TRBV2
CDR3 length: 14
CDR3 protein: CASKESVGADTQYF
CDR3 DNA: TGTGCCAGCAAGGAGAGCGTAGGGGCAGATACGCAGTATTTT

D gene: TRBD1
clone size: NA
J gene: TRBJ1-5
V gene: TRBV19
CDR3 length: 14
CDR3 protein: CASAGQGSLQPQHF
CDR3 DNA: TGTGCCAGTGCCGGACAGGGTTCCCTTCAGCCCCAGCATTTT

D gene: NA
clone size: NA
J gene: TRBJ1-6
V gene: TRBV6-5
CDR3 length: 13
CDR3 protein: CASSSDRDSPLHF
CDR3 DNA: TGTGCCAGCAGTTCTGATCGGGATTCACCCCTCCACTTT

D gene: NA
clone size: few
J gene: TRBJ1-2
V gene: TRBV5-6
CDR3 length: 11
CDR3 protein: CASSRGYGYTF
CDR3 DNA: TGTGCCAGCAGCCGAGGCTATGGCTACACCTTC

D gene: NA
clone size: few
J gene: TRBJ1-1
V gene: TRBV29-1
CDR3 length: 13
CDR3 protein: CSVGVAGGTEAFF
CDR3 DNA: TGCAGCGTTGGGGTGGCGGGCGGGACTGAAGCTTTCTTT

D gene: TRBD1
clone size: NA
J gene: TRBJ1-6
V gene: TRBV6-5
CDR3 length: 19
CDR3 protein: CASSSRTGLWAYVNSPLHF
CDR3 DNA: TGTGCCAGCAGTTCCCGGACAGGGCTTTGGGCCTACGTTAATTCACCCCTCCACTTT